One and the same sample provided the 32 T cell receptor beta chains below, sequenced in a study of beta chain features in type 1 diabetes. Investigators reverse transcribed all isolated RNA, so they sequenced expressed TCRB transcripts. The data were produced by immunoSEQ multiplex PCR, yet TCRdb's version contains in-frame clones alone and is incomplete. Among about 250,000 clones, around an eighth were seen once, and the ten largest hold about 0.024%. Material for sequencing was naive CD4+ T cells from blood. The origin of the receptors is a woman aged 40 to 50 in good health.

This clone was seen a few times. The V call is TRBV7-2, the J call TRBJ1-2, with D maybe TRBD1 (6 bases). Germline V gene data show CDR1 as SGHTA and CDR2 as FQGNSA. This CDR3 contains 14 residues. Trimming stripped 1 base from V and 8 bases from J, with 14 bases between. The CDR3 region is CASSLVRGAQGYTF. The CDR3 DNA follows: TGTGCCAGCAGCTTAGTCCGGGGGGCACAAGGCTACACCTTC.

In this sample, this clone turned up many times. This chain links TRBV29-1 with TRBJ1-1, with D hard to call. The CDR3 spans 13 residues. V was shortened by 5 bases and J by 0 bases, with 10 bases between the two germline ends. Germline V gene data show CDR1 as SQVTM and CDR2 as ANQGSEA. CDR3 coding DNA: TGCAGCGTTCCCTCACAGTTGAACACTGAAGCTTTCTTT. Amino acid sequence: CSVPSQLNTEAFF. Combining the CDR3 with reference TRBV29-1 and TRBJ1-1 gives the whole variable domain SAVISQKPSRDICQRGTSLTIQCQVDSQVTMMFWYRQQPGQSLTLIATANQGSEATYESGFVIDKFPISRPNLTFSTLTVSNMSPEDSSIYLCSVPSQLNTEAFFGQGTRLTVV.

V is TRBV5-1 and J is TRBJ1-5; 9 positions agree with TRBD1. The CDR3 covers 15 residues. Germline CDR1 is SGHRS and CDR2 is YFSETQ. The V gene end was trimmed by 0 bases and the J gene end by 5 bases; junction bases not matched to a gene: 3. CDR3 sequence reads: CASSLGDRVDQPQHF. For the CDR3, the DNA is TGCGCCAGCAGCTTGGGGGACAGGGTGGATCAGCCCCAGCATTTT.

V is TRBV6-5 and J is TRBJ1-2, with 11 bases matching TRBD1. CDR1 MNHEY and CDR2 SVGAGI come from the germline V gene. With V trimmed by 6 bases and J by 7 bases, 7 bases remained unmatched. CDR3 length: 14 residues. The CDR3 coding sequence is TGTGCCAGCAGCTTGGACAGGGGGCAAGGTGGCTACACCTTC. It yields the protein CASSLDRGQGGYTF.

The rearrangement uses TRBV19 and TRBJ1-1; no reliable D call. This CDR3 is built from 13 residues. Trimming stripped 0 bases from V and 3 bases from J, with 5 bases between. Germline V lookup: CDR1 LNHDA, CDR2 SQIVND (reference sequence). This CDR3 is CASSIDSDTEAFF. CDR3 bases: TGTGCCAGTAGTATAGATTCGGACACTGAAGCTTTCTTT.

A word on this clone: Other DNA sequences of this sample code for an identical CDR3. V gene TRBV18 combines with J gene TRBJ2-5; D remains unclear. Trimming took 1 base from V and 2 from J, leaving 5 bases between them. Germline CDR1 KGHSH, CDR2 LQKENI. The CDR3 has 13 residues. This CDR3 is CASSPRAQETQYF. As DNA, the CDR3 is TGTGCCAGCTCACCACGAGCTCAAGAGACCCAGTACTTC. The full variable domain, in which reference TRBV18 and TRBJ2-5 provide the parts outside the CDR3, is NAGVMQNPRHLVRRRGQEARLRCSPMKGHSHVYWYRQLPEEGLKFMVYLQKENIIDESGMPKERFSAEFPKEGPSILRIQQVVRGDSAAYFCASSPRAQETQYFGPGTRLLVL.

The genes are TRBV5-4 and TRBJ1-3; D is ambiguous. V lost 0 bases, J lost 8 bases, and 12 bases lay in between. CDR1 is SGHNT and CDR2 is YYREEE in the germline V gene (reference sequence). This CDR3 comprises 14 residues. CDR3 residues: CASSLAGRPHTIYF. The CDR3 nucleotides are TGTGCCAGCAGCTTGGCAGGCCGACCTCACACCATATATTTT.

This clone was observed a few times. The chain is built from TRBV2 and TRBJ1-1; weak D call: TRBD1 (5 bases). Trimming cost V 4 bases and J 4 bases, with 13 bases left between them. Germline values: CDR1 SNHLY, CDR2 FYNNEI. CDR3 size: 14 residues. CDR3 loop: CASSAGVGITEAFF. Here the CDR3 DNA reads TGTGCCAGCAGTGCGGGGGTGGGGATCACTGAAGCTTTCTTT.

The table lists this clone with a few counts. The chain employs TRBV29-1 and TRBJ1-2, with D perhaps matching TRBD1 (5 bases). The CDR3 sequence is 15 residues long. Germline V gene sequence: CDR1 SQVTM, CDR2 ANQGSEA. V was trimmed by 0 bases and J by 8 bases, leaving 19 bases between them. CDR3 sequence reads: CSVEDPGRGKIGYTF. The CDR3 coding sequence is TGCAGCGTTGAAGATCCCGGTCGGGGGAAGATCGGCTACACCTTC.

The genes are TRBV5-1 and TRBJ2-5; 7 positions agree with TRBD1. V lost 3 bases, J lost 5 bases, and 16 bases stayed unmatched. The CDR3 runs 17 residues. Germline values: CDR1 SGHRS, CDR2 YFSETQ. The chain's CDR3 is CASSSGKTNRGGETQYF. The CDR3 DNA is TGCGCCAGCAGCTCAGGCAAAACCAACAGGGGCGGGGAGACCCAGTACTTC.

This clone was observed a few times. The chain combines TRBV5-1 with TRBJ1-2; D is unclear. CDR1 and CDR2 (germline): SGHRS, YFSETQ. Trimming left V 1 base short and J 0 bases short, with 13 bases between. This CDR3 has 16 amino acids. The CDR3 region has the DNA TGCGCCAGCAGCTTGTTACTCTCCACAGCTAACTATGGCTACACCTTC. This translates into CASSLLLSTANYGYTF.

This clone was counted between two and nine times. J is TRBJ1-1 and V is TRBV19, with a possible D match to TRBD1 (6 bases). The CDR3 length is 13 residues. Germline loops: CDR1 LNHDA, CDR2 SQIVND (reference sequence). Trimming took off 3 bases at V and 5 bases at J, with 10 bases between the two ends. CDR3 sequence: CASSIMRGTEAFF. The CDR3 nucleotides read TGTGCCAGTAGTATTATGAGGGGGACTGAAGCTTTCTTT.

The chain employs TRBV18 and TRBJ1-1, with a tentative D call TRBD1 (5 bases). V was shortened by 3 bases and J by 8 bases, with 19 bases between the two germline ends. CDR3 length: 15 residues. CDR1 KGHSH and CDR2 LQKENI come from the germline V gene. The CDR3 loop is CASSPRGLSLGEAFF. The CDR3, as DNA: TGTGCCAGCTCACCCCGGGGACTTTCCCTGGGGGAAGCTTTCTTT.

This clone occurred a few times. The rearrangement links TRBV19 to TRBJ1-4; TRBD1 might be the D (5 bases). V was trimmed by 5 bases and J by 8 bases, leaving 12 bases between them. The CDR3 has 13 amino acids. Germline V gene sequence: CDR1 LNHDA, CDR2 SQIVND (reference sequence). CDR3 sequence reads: CASSAGVREKLFF. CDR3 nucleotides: TGTGCCAGTAGTGCGGGGGTTCGAGAAAAACTGTTTTTT.

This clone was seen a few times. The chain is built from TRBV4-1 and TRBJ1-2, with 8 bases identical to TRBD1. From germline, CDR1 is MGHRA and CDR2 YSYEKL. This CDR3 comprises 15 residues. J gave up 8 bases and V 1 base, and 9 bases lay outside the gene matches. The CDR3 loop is CASSQVGQGIGGYTF. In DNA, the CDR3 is TGCGCCAGCAGCCAAGTCGGACAGGGTATTGGAGGCTACACCTTC.

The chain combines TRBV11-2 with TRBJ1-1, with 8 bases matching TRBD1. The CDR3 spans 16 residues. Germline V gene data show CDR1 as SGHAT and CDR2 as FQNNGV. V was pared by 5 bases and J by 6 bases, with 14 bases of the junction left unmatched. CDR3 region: CASSPRQGPKGSEAFF. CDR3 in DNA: TGTGCCAGCAGCCCCCGACAGGGGCCAAAGGGCTCTGAAGCTTTCTTT.

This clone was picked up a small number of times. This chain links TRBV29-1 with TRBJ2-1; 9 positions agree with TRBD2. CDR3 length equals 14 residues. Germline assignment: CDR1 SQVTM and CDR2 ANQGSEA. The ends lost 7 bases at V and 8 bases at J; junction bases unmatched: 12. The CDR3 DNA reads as TGCAGCGCGGGGACTAGCTTTGTGGGTCATGAGCAGTTCTTC. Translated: CSAGTSFVGHEQFF.

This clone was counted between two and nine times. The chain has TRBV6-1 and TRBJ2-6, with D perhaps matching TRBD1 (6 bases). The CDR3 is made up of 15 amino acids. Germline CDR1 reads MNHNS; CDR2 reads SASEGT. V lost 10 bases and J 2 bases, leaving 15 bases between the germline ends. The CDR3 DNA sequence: TGTGCCAACTCACAGGGATCTGCTGGGGCCAACGTCCTGACTTTC. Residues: CANSQGSAGANVLTF.

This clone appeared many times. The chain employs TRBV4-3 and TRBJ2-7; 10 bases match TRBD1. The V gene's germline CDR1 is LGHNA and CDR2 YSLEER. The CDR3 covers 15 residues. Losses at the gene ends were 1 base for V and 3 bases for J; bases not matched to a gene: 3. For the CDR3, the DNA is TGCGCCAGCAGCCAAGTCGGGACAGGGGTCTACGAGCAGTACTTC. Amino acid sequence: CASSQVGTGVYEQYF.

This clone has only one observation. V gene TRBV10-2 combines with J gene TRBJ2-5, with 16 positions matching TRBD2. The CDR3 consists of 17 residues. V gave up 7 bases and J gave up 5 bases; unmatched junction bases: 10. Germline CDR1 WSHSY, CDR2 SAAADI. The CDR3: CASIPGTSGGAPETQYF. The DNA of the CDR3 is TGCGCCAGCATCCCCGGGACTAGCGGGGGGGCCCCGGAGACCCAGTACTTC.

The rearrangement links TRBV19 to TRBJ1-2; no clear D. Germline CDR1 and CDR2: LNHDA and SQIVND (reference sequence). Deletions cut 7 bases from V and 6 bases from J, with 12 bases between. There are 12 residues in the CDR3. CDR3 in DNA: TGTGCCAGTATTGGGCAGAACCATGGCTACACCTTC. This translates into CASIGQNHGYTF.

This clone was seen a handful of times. The CDR3 DNA is TGCGCCAGCAGTATACTGGGACAGGGGGCTACAGATACGCAGTATTTT. Amino acids: CASSILGQGATDTQYF. The gene calls are TRBV5-1 and TRBJ2-3; 12 bases are shared with TRBD1. The CDR3 consists of 16 residues. Trimming took 5 bases from V and 3 from J; bases not matched to a gene: 7. Germline V gene lookup returns CDR1 SGHRS and CDR2 YFSETQ.

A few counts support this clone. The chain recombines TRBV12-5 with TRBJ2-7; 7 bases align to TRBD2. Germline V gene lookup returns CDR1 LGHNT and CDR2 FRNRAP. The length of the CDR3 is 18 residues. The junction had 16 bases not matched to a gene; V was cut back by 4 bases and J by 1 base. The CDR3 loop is CASGSDLKGGGASYEQYF. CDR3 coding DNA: TGTGCTAGTGGTTCGGACCTTAAGGGCGGGGGAGCATCCTACGAGCAGTACTTC. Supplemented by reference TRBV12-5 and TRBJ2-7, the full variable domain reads DARVTQTPRHKVTEMGQEVTMRCQPILGHNTVFWYRQTMMQGLELLAYFRNRAPLDDSGMPKDRFSAEMPDATLATLKIQPSEPRDSAVYFCASGSDLKGGGASYEQYFGPGTRLTVT.

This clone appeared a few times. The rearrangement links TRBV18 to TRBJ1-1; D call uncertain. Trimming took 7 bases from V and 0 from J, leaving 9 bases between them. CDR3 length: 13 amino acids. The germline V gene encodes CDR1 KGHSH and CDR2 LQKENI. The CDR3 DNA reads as TGTGCCAGCTTAGGGCGGGTGAACACTGAAGCTTTCTTT. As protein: CASLGRVNTEAFF.

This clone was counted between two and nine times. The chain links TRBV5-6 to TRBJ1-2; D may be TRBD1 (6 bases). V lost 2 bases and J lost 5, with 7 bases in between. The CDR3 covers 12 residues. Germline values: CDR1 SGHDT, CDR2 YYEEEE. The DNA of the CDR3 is TGTGCCAGCAGCTTTACAGGGTATGGCTACACCTTC. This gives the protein CASSFTGYGYTF.

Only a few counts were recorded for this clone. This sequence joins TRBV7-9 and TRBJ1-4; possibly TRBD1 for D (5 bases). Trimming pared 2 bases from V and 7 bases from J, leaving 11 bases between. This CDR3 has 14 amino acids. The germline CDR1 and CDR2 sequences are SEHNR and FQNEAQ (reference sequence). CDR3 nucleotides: TGTGCCAGCAGCTTACTTCAGGGAGGTGAAAAACTGTTTTTT. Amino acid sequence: CASSLLQGGEKLFF.

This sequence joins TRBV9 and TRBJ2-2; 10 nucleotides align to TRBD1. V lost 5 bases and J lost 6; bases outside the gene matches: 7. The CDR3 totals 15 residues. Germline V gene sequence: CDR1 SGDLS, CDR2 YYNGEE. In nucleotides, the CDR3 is TGTGCCAGCAGACCGGACAGGGGGGAAGCCGGGGAGCTGTTTTTT. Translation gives CASRPDRGEAGELFF.

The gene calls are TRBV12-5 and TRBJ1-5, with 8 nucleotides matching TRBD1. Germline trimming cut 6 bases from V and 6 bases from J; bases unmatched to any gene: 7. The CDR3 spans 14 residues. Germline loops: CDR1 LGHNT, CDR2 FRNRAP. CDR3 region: CASGTDRGGQPQHF. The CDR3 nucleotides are TGTGCTAGTGGGACCGACAGGGGCGGTCAGCCCCAGCATTTT.

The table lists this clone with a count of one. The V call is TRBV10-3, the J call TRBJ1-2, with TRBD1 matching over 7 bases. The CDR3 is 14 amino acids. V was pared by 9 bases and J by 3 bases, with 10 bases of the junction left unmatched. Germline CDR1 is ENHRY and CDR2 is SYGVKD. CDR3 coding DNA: TGTGCCATTGCCAGGGGACAGACTTACTATGGCTACACCTTC. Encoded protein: CAIARGQTYYGYTF.

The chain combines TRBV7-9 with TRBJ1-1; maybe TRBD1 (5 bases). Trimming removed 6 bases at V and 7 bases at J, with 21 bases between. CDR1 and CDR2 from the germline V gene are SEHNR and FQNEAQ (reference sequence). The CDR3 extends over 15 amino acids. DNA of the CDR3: TGTGCCAGCAGACCAGGCGGACACAAACTAAGTGAAGCTTTCTTT. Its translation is CASRPGGHKLSEAFF.

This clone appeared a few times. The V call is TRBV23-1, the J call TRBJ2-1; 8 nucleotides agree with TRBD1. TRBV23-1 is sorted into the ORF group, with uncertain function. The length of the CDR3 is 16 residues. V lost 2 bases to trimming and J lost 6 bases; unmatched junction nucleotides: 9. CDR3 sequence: CASSQDGQGASNEQFF. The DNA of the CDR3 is TGCGCCAGCAGTCAAGATGGGCAGGGGGCCAGCAATGAGCAGTTCTTC.

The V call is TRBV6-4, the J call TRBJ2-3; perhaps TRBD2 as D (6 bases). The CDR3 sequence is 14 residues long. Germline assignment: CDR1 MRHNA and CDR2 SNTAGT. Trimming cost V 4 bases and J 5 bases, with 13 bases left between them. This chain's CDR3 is CASSVGPGEDTQYF. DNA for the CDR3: TGTGCCAGCAGTGTGGGTCCGGGAGAAGATACGCAGTATTTT.